This T cell receptor beta chain was identified in a study of prognosis after radiotherapy for stage I lung cancer. Overall study findings and caveats: After stereotactic body radiation therapy, unique TCR clone counts dropped from a median of approximately 9,100 to 7,200.

Multiplex PCR, run in two rounds, amplified TCR beta CDR3 from genomic DNA. For every TRBV and TRBJ gene, a specific primer was used in first-round PCR. Using its own MiXCR run on the multiplex PCR reads, TCRdb lists one record per CDR3 protein. The table shows some 24,000 distinct CDR3 sequences, with under 40% occurring only once. This clonotype was seen ten or more times. Its antigen is undetermined. The CDR3 is 14 residues long. CDR1 is SGHTA, CDR2 FQGTGA, per germline. The V gene end was trimmed by 7 bases and the J gene end by 7 bases; junction bases not matched to a gene: 7. Sample: PBMCs, taken before or after stereotactic body radiation therapy (not recorded which). The V call is TRBV7-3, the J call TRBJ2-2; TRBD2 matches at 9 bases. This clonotype originated in a donor over 45 with non-small cell lung cancer. Here the CDR3 DNA reads TGTGCCAGCAAACGAGGCGGGGGGGTCGGGGAGCTGTTTTTT. Translation: CASKRGGGVGELFF.